Below, 10 T cell receptor beta chains from the same sample are listed, as sequenced in a study of T cell repertoires in cytomegalovirus infection. Via MiXCR, TCRdb re-called the reads, giving one row per CDR3 protein. The sample gives about 360,000 distinct CDR3 sequences, roughly 20% of which show up once; 7.5% to 9% is in the top ten. Sequenced sample: PBMCs. These receptors came from a human donor in good health (CMV status not recorded). Some clones in this sample may be carry-over from other donors' samples.

The table lists this clonotype with many counts. This chain joins TRBV11-2 and TRBJ1-2; D is unclear. The V gene lost 5 bases and the J gene lost 5 bases, with 6 bases spanning the gap. Germline V gives CDR1 SGHAT, CDR2 FQNNGV. The CDR3 is 11 residues long. CDR3: CASSPAYGYTF. CDR3 DNA: TGTGCCAGCAGCCCGGCTTATGGCTACACCTTC.

In its sample, this clonotype was seen many times. This sequence joins TRBV7-9 and TRBJ2-1; D may be TRBD1 or TRBD2 (6 bases each). With 5 bases removed from V and 9 bases from J, the gap between germline ends came to 14 bases. From germline, CDR1 is SEHNR and CDR2 FQNEAQ (reference sequence). The CDR3 is 13 amino acids. CDR3 sequence reads: CASSPGAASEQFF. CDR3 bases: TGTGCCAGCAGCCCGGGGGCCGCCAGTGAGCAGTTCTTC.

Comments on this clonotype: The missing conserved phenylalanine or tryptophan at the end of this CDR3 makes a read error likely. The CDR3, as DNA: TGCAGCGTACAAGACAGGGATAGGACCCAGTACCTC. It is translated as CSVQDRDRTQYL. The V and J genes are TRBV29-1 and TRBJ2-5; TRBD1 matches at 7 bases. The CDR3 consists of 12 residues. V was clipped by 6 bases and J by 7 bases; unmatched bases: 8. CDR1 and CDR2 from the germline V gene are SQVTM and ANQGSEA.

This clonotype was recorded a few times. The rearrangement joins TRBV7-2 to TRBJ2-7; D is unclear. This CDR3 spans 12 amino acids. The V gene lost 6 bases and the J gene lost 6 bases, with 12 bases spanning the gap. The V gene's germline CDR1 is SGHTA and CDR2 FQGNSA. In DNA form, the CDR3 reads TGTGCCAGCAGTCCCAGGTTTGGCGAGCAGTACTTC. This translates into CASSPRFGEQYF.

The chain couples TRBV5-4 to TRBJ2-7; TRBD2 might be the D (5 bases). The length of the CDR3 is 15 residues. The V gene's germline CDR1 is SGHNT and CDR2 YYREEE (reference sequence). With 1 base removed from V and 2 bases from J, the gap between germline ends came to 13 bases. DNA of the CDR3: TGTGCCAGCAGCTTGCTAGCACCCGGGCCCTACGAGCAGTACTTC. Translated, it gives CASSLLAPGPYEQYF.

This chain joins TRBV6-6 and TRBJ2-2, with D perhaps TRBD2 (5 bases). V was pared by 6 bases and J by 7 bases, with 15 bases between. This CDR3 is built from 14 residues. The V gene's germline CDR1 is MNHNY and CDR2 SVGAGI (reference sequence). The CDR3 DNA is TGTGCCAGCAGCCAAAGCGGCTCTCTCGGGGAGCTGTTTTTT. Its protein is CASSQSGSLGELFF.

J is TRBJ2-6 and V is TRBV6-2 or TRBV6-3; D not resolved. V was pared by 6 bases and J by 0 bases, with 6 bases between. From germline, CDR1 is MNHEY and CDR2 SVGEGT. The CDR3 length is 14 residues. In DNA form, the CDR3 reads TGTGCCAGCAGAGAAATCTCTGGGGCCAACGTCCTGACTTTC. Encoded protein: CASREISGANVLTF.

V is TRBV29-1 and J is TRBJ2-2; D is possibly TRBD2 (5 bases). V lost 7 bases and J lost 1, with 16 bases in between. Per germline, CDR1 SQVTM and CDR2 ANQGSEA. The CDR3 is 15 residues long. CDR3 DNA: TGCAGCGCCATATCGATGAGCGGGAACACCGGGGAGCTGTTTTTT. It translates to CSAISMSGNTGELFF.

This clonotype was picked up a small number of times. The rearrangement joins TRBV7-9 to TRBJ2-7; D unclear. V was trimmed by 3 bases and J by 6 bases, leaving 9 bases between them. This CDR3 has 12 residues. The germline gives CDR1 SEHNR, CDR2 FQNEAQ (reference sequence). The CDR3 region is CASSFRDSEQYF. The CDR3 DNA reads TGTGCCAGCAGCTTCCGCGATAGCGAGCAGTACTTC.

This clonotype showed up many times. This chain joins TRBV7-2 and TRBJ2-3; 9 nucleotides align to TRBD2. Germline CDR1 is SGHTA and CDR2 is FQGNSA. The CDR3 loop spans 16 amino acids. J lost 5 bases, V lost 5 bases, and 11 bases had no gene match. The CDR3 protein is CASSRGASGAGDTQYF. The DNA for the CDR3 is TGTGCCAGCAGCCGAGGGGCTAGCGGGGCGGGAGATACGCAGTATTTT. The entire variable domain, with the rest obtained from reference TRBV7-2 and TRBJ2-3, is as follows: GAGVSQSPSNKVTEKGKDVELRCDPISGHTALYWYRQSLGQGLEFLIYFQGNSAPDKSGLPSDRFSAERTGGSVSTLTIQRTQQEDSAVYLCASSRGASGAGDTQYFGPGTRLTVL.